The present T cell receptor (beta chain) was sequenced within a study of beta chain features in type 1 diabetes. Across the whole study: Age, gender and cell yields were similar between patients and healthy donors. The study, taken as a whole, reports: People with Type 1 diabetes carried modestly yet significantly shorter TCRB CDR3s in all four CD4+ subsets.

What was sequenced were expressed TCRB transcripts, since all of the isolated RNA had been reverse transcribed. Clones were sequenced by immunoSEQ multiplex PCR, and TCRdb holds only the in-frame ones, with some missing. The profile covers a few hundred thousand clones, with roughly 12% appearing a single time and 0.01% taken by the ten largest. The CDR3 consists of 14 residues. Trimming cost V 3 bases and J 8 bases, with 13 bases left between them. Per the germline V gene, CDR1 is SGHAT and CDR2 is FQNNGV. There are a few counts of this clone. Its target is not known. Researchers reported sorting CD4+ naive, central memory, regulatory and stem cell-like memory cells via CD45RO/CCR7/CD25/CD127/CD95/CD27.

The sample comprised naive CD4+ T cells from blood. The TCR comes from a woman between 18 and 30 years old with type 1 diabetes. The chain uses TRBV11-2 and TRBJ1-4; no clear D gene. The CDR3 bases are TGTGCCAGCAGCTTGTTCAGGCCCGTGGAAAAACTGTTTTTT. This gives the protein CASSLFRPVEKLFF.